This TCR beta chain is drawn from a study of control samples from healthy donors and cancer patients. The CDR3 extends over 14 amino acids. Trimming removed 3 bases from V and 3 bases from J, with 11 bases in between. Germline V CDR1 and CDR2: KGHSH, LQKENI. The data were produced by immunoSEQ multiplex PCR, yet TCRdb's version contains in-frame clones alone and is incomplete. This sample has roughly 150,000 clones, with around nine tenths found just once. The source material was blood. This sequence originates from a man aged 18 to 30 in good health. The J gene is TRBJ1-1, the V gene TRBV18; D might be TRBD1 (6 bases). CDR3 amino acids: CASSPTAGDTEAFF. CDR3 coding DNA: TGTGCCAGCTCACCCACGGCAGGGGACACTGAAGCTTTCTTT.